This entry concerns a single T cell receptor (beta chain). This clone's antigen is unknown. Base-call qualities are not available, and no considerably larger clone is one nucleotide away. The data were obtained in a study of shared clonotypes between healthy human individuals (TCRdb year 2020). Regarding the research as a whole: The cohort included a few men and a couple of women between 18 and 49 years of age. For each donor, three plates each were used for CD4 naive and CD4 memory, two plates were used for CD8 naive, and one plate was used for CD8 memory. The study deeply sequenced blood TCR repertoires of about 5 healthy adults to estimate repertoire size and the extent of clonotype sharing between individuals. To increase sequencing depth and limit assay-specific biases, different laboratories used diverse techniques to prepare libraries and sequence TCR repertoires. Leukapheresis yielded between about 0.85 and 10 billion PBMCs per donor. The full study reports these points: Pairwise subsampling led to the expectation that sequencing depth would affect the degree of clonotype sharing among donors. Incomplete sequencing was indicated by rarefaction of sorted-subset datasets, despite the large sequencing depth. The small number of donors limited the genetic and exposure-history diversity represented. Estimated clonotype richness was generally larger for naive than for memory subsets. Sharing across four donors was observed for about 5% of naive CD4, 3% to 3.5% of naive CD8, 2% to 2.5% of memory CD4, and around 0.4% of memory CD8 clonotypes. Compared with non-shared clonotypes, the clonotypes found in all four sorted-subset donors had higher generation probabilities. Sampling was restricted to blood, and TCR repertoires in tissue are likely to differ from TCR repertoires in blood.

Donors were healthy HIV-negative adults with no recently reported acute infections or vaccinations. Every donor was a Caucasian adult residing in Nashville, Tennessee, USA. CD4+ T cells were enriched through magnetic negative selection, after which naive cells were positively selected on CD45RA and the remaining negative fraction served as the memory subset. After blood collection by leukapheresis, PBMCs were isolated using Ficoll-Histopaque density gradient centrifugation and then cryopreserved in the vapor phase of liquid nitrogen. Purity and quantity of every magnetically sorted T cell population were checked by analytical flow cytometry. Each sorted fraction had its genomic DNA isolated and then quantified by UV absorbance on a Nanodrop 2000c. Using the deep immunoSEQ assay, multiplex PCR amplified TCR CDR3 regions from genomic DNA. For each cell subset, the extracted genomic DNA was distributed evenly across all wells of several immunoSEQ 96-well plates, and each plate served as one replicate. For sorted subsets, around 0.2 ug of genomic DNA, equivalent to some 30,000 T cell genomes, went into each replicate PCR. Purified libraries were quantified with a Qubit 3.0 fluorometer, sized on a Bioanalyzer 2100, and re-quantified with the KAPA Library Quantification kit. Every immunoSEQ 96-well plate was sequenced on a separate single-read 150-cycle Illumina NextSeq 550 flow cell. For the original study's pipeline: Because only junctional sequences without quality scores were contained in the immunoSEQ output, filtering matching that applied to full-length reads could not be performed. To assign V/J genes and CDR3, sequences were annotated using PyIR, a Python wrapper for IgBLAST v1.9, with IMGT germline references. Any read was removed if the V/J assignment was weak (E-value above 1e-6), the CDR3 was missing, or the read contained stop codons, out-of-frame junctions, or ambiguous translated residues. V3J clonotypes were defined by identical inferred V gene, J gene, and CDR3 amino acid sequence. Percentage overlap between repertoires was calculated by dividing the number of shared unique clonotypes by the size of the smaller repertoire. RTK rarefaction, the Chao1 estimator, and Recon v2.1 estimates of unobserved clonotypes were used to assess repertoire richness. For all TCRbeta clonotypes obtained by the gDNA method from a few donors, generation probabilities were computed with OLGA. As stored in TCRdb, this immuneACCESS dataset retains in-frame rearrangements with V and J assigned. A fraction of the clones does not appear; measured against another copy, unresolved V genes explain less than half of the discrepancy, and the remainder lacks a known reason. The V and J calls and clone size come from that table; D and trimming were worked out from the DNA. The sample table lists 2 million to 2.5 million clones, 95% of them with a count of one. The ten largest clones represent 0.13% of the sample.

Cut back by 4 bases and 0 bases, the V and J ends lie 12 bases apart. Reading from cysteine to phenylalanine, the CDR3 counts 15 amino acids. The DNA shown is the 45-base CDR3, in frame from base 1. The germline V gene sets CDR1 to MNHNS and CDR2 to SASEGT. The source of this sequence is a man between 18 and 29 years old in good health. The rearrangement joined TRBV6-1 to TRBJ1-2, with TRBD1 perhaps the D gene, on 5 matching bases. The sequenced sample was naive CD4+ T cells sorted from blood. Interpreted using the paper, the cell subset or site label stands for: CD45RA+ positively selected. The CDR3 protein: CASSARQNSNYGYTF. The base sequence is TGTGCCAGCAGTGCGCGACAGAACTCTAACTATGGCTACACCTTC.